One sample yielded the 16 T cell receptor beta chains listed below, sequenced in a study of radiotherapy plus CTLA-4 blockade in lung cancer. TCRdb keeps only in-frame clones here, not all; method: immunoSEQ multiplex PCR. The data show over 80,000 clones, roughly four fifths seen once. The sample in question was peripheral blood, obtained from a patient treated with radiotherapy plus ipilimumab. These receptors were taken from a human donor with non-small cell lung cancer who had stable disease on radiotherapy plus ipilimumab.

The genes are TRBV19 and TRBJ1-5; D ambiguous. Per germline, CDR1 LNHDA and CDR2 SQIVND (reference sequence). The CDR3 totals 15 residues. The V gene lost 7 bases and the J gene lost 3 bases, with 16 bases spanning the gap. The CDR3 nucleotides read TGTGCCAGTAAAATCGGGCAACAGAACAATCAGCCCCAGCATTTT. Its protein is CASKIGQQNNQPQHF.

This sequence joins TRBV27 and TRBJ2-4, with TRBD2 matching 13 bases. The CDR3 consists of 19 residues. Germline V gene lookup returns CDR1 MNHEY and CDR2 SMNVEV (reference sequence). With 5 bases clipped from V and 0 bases from J, the junction kept 10 bases outside the gene matches. CDR3 nucleotides: TGTGCCAGCAGTCTCCGGACTAGCGGGGGAGATATAGCCAAAAACATTCAGTACTTC. Translation: CASSLRTSGGDIAKNIQYF.

V is TRBV5-1 and J is TRBJ2-1; the match to TRBD2 covers 13 bases. Trimming removed 3 bases from V and 10 bases from J; junction bases left unmatched: 10. Germline V gene data show CDR1 as SGHRS and CDR2 as YFSETQ. CDR3 length equals 16 residues. The CDR3 protein is CASSSGLAGVLREQFF. CDR3 bases: TGCGCCAGCAGCTCCGGACTAGCGGGGGTCCTACGGGAGCAGTTCTTC.

The rearrangement links TRBV7-2 to TRBJ1-5; D remains ambiguous. This CDR3 contains 15 residues. The V gene lost 1 base and the J gene lost 0 bases, with 7 bases spanning the gap. Germline-derived CDR1 and CDR2 are SGHTA and FQGNSA. The CDR3 DNA reads as TGTGCCAGCAGCTTAGGGCAGAATAGCAATCAGCCCCAGCATTTT. Translated: CASSLGQNSNQPQHF.

This clone occurred once. This rearrangement joins TRBV6-5 to TRBJ2-3, with 9 bases matching TRBD1. Germline CDR1 MNHEY, CDR2 SVGAGI. CDR3 length: 14 amino acids. V gave up 6 bases and J gave up 7 bases; unmatched junction bases: 8. The chain's CDR3 is CASRPGQGRNTQYF. CDR3 coding DNA: TGTGCCAGCAGACCCGGACAGGGGAGAAATACGCAGTATTTT.

The V call is TRBV5-1, the J call TRBJ1-5, with 7 bases aligning to TRBD1. V lost 1 base, J lost 3 bases, and 7 bases stayed unmatched. There are 16 residues in the CDR3. Germline V gene sequence: CDR1 SGHRS, CDR2 YFSETQ. This chain's CDR3 is CASSLTPGQNNQPQHF. In nucleotides, the CDR3 is TGCGCCAGCAGCTTGACACCGGGACAGAACAATCAGCCCCAGCATTTT. Complete variable domain (other parts from reference TRBV5-1 and TRBJ1-5): KAGVTQTPRYLIKTRGQQVTLSCSPISGHRSVSWYQQTPGQGLQFLFEYFSETQRNKGNFPGRFSGRQFSNSRSEMNVSTLELGDSALYLCASSLTPGQNNQPQHFGDGTRLSIL.

This clone was picked up one time. V gene TRBV7-6 combines with J gene TRBJ2-7; 11 nucleotides match TRBD1. V was pared by 3 bases and J by 5 bases, with 9 bases of the junction left unmatched. The CDR3 is 16 residues long. Looked up from germline, CDR1 is SGHVS and CDR2 is FNYEAQ. The CDR3 DNA is TGTGCCAGCAGCTTGCTTGCGGGACAGGGGGTCAACGAGCAGTACTTC. Translating it yields CASSLLAGQGVNEQYF.

V is TRBV6-5 and J is TRBJ2-7; D perhaps matches TRBD1 (5 bases). CDR1 MNHEY and CDR2 SVGAGI come from the germline V gene. Between the trimmed V and J ends, which lost 4 bases and 4 bases, there was a span of 11 bases. The CDR3 consists of 13 residues. The CDR3 reads CASSLWTFYEQYF. The CDR3 DNA follows: TGTGCCAGCAGTTTATGGACATTTTACGAGCAGTACTTC.

The V gene is TRBV30, the J gene TRBJ1-3; 7 bases map to TRBD1. V lost 5 bases and J lost 4; bases outside the gene matches: 5. The CDR3 is 13 residues long. Germline V gene data show CDR1 as GTSNPN and CDR2 as SVGIG (reference sequence). This CDR3 is CAWDLDRGNTIYF. The CDR3 nucleotides read TGTGCCTGGGACTTGGACAGGGGAAACACCATATATTTT. The full variable domain, rest sourced from reference TRBV30 and TRBJ1-3, is SQTIHQWPATLVQPVGSPLSLECTVEGTSNPNLYWYRQAAGRGLQLLFYSVGIGQISSEVPQNLSASRPQDRQFILSSKKLLLSDSGFYLCAWDLDRGNTIYFGEGSWLTVV.

The chain uses TRBV7-9 and TRBJ1-6; TRBD1 is a possible D gene (6 bases). Germline V gene lookup returns CDR1 SEHNR and CDR2 FQNEAQ (reference sequence). The CDR3 length is 14 residues. Trimming stripped 7 bases from V and 10 bases from J, with 17 bases between. CDR3 DNA: TGTGCCAGCACTCAAGTACAGGGAGGCTCACCCCTCCACTTT. It codes for CASTQVQGGSPLHF.

The chain recombines TRBV19 with TRBJ1-5, with D perhaps matching TRBD1 (6 bases). Germline V gene lookup returns CDR1 LNHDA and CDR2 SQIVND (reference sequence). Trimming pared 6 bases from V and 0 bases from J, leaving 12 bases between. The CDR3 is 15 amino acids. CDR3 bases: TGTGCCAGTAGGTGGGACAACCATAGCAATCAGCCCCAGCATTTT. Translated, it gives CASRWDNHSNQPQHF.

V and J are TRBV6-6 and TRBJ1-6; D gene unclear. CDR3 length: 14 residues. CDR1 is MNHNY, CDR2 SVGAGI, per germline (reference sequence). V was clipped by 6 bases and J by 5 bases, with 11 bases between them. CDR3 in DNA: TGTGCCAGCAGCCCGCGTGGCGATAATTCACCCCTCCACTTT. Its protein is CASSPRGDNSPLHF.

On this clone itself: The conserved final phenylalanine or tryptophan is absent from the CDR3, which likely points to a read error. The DNA is left out, because the CDR3 cannot be placed on it with certainty; the CDR3 is given as TCRdb lists it. The genes are TRBV4-2 and TRBJ1-4. The CDR3 is made up of 14 amino acids, end residues included. Germline-derived CDR1 and CDR2 are LGHNA and YNFKEQ. The CDR3 is CASSQDQGSGVVFV.

The chain joins TRBV10-3 to TRBJ2-3; TRBD2 matches at 15 bases. This CDR3 contains 17 residues. V dropped 8 bases and J dropped 3; count of bases not matched to a gene: 9. CDR1 and CDR2 from the germline V gene are ENHRY and SYGVKD. Here the CDR3 DNA reads TGTGCCATCTCCGGGACTAGCGGGAGGAGAGAGACAGATACGCAGTATTTT. It codes for CAISGTSGRRETDTQYF.

This clone was observed a handful of times. This chain links TRBV6-5 with TRBJ2-1; 11 bases are shared with TRBD2. The V and J ends lost 0 bases and 4 bases, in that order; junction bases with no gene match: 2. The CDR3 spans 16 residues. Germline V lookup: CDR1 MNHEY, CDR2 SVGAGI. The CDR3 nucleotides are TGTGCCAGCAGTTACTCCGGGACTAGCGGATACAATGAGCAGTTCTTC. Protein product: CASSYSGTSGYNEQFF.

The rearrangement joins TRBV7-3 to TRBJ1-2; possibly TRBD1 for D (5 bases). V was cut by 2 bases and J by 8 bases, with 18 bases left in between. The CDR3 runs to 15 residues. Germline CDR1 reads SGHTA; CDR2 reads FQGTGA. In nucleotides, the CDR3 is TGTGCCAGCAGCTTAGGGTCTTTGGGGGATCGGGGCTACACCTTC. Translated: CASSLGSLGDRGYTF. Full variable domain (rest looked up from reference TRBV7-3 and TRBJ1-2): GAGVSQTPSNKVTEKGKYVELRCDPISGHTALYWYRQSLGQGPEFLIYFQGTGAADDSGLPNDRFFAVRPEGSVSTLKIQRTERGDSAVYLCASSLGSLGDRGYTFGSGTRLTVV.